This record concerns one TCR beta chain sequence. Its target is not known. Generated by immunoSEQ multiplex PCR, the TCRdb table keeps only in-frame clones and is missing some. Here the sample spans 14,000 or so clones, around 82% being singletons. This specimen belongs to a study of T cell repertoires in ileal Crohn's disease. Study as a whole: All patients had surgery for stricturing (61%) or penetrating (around 40%) disease. Thiopurines (around eleven) or anti-TNF agents (around 17) were given postoperatively to about half.

Study-level points and caveats: Compared with CD4 T cells, sorted CD8 cells carried more expanded clones.

Unmatched junction bases numbered 2, after V lost 1 base and J lost 3 bases. This CDR3 region has 16 residues. Germline loops: CDR1 SGHNT, CDR2 YENEEA. The clonotype comes from an adult with Crohn's disease. This sequence joins TRBV11-3 and TRBJ2-2; 10 nucleotides line up with TRBD2. The sequenced sample consisted of ileal tissue. In DNA form, the CDR3 reads TGTGCCAGCAGCTTAGTTCTAGCGGGGGACACCGGGGAGCTGTTTTTT. Its protein is CASSLVLAGDTGELFF. Full variable domain (outside the CDR3, taken from reference TRBV11-3 and TRBJ2-2): EAGVVQSPRYKIIEKKQPVAFWCNPISGHNTLYWYLQNLGQGPELLIRYENEEAVDDSQLPKDRFSAERLKGVDSTLKIQPAELGDSAVYLCASSLVLAGDTGELFFGEGSRLTVL.